Shown below are 8 T cell receptor beta chains from a single sample sequenced in a study of T cell repertoires in cytomegalovirus infection. TCRdb itself ran the reads through MiXCR, one entry per CDR3 protein. The sample has 650,000 to 900,000 distinct CDR3 sequences; almost 30% are singletons. What these receptors recognize is not known. The sample here was cultured CD8+ T cells from PBMCs, taken from culture after CMV antigen stimulation. The source is a human donor in good health (CMV status not recorded). Some clones in this sample may be carry-over from other donors' samples.

This clonotype has a count of ten or more. The rearrangement joins TRBV7-6 to TRBJ2-7, with D uncertain. CDR3 size: 12 residues. V was shortened by 0 bases and J by 5 bases, with 5 bases between the two germline ends. Per the germline V gene, CDR1 is SGHVS and CDR2 is FNYEAQ. CDR3 loop: CASSLAVDEQYF. The CDR3 nucleotides are TGTGCCAGCAGCTTAGCCGTAGACGAGCAGTACTTC.

This clonotype was seen a few times. This chain connects TRBV6-2 or TRBV6-3 to TRBJ1-5, with D possibly matching TRBD1 (5 bases). The CDR3 is 17 amino acids. Germline V CDR1 and CDR2: MNHEY, SVGEGT. Trimming shortened V by 6 bases and J by 5 bases, and 23 bases separated the two germline ends. The CDR3 sequence: CASSPTPSGNIYQPQHF. As DNA, the CDR3 is TGTGCCAGCAGCCCTACCCCGTCAGGGAACATATATCAGCCCCAGCATTTT.

This clonotype appeared a few times. The rearrangement links TRBV19 to TRBJ1-5; no clear D gene. Between the trimmed V and J ends, which lost 8 bases and 0 bases, there was a span of 11 bases. CDR1 LNHDA and CDR2 SQIVND come from the germline V gene (reference sequence). This CDR3 is 14 amino acids long. The chain's CDR3 is CASSDNYSNQPQHF. CDR3 sequence (DNA): TGTGCCAGTTCCGACAATTATAGCAATCAGCCCCAGCATTTT.

This chain joins TRBV25-1 and TRBJ2-5; no reliable D call. Germline V gene lookup returns CDR1 MGHDK and CDR2 SYGVNS. CDR3 length: 16 residues. With 8 bases removed from V and 1 base from J, the gap between germline ends came to 20 bases. In DNA form, the CDR3 reads TGTGCCAGCCCGTGGGTCATGGGGTCCCCCCAAGAGACCCAGTACTTC. Translated, it gives CASPWVMGSPQETQYF. Supplemented by reference TRBV25-1 and TRBJ2-5, the full variable domain reads EADIYQTPRYLVIGTGKKITLECSQTMGHDKMYWYQQDPGMELHLIHYSYGVNSTEKGDLSSESTVSRIRTEHFPLTLESARPSHTSQYLCASPWVMGSPQETQYFGPGTRLLVL.

The chain has TRBV9 and TRBJ2-1; D might be TRBD1 (6 bases). CDR1 is SGDLS and CDR2 is YYNGEE in the germline V gene. V lost 0 bases to trimming and J lost 3 bases, with 13 bases between them. This CDR3 is built from 16 residues. The CDR3, as DNA: TGTGCCAGCAGCGTAGATGAGGGGGTCTACTACAATGAGCAGTTCTTC. Encoded protein: CASSVDEGVYYNEQFF.

J is TRBJ2-1 and V is TRBV27; 9 bases line up with TRBD2. Germline loops: CDR1 MNHEY, CDR2 SMNVEV (reference sequence). Trimming took 3 bases from V and 6 from J; bases not matched to a gene: 6. There are 15 residues in the CDR3. The CDR3, as DNA: TGTGCCAGCAGTTTGGGGTCTAGCGGGGTCAATGAGCAGTTCTTC. It specifies CASSLGSSGVNEQFF.

This clonotype was seen repeatedly, ten times or more. The chain couples TRBV7-6 to TRBJ1-1, with D maybe TRBD1 (6 bases). CDR3 length equals 14 residues. V lost 5 bases and J 5 bases, leaving 15 bases between the germline ends. The germline CDR1 and CDR2 sequences are SGHVS and FNYEAQ. The CDR3 DNA is TGTGCCAGCAGCGCAGGGGTGGGGGGAACTGAAGCTTTCTTT. Its translation: CASSAGVGGTEAFF.

This clonotype was observed a handful of times. The chain carries TRBV7-9 and TRBJ2-5, with D maybe TRBD1 (6 bases). Germline V lookup: CDR1 SEHNR, CDR2 FQNEAQ (reference sequence). The CDR3 consists of 17 residues. Trimming removed 3 bases from V and 5 bases from J, with 22 bases in between. This CDR3 reads CASSFSYGRGVRETQYF. DNA for the CDR3: TGTGCCAGCAGCTTCTCCTATGGCAGGGGAGTTCGCGAGACCCAGTACTTC.